These 13 T cell receptor beta chains originate from one sample sequenced in a study of blood T cell repertoires in COVID-19. Only in-frame clones appear in the TCRdb table, and some are missing; sequencing was by immunoSEQ multiplex PCR. The repertoire holds 250,000 or so clones, with 90% to 95% as singletons. Input material: PBMCs or T cells enriched from blood (not recorded which). The receptors originated from a human donor in a cohort exposed to, infected with or recovered from COVID-19 (not recorded which). The donor label of this sample is uncertain.

CDR3: CASSHRAGNTIYF. Here the CDR3 DNA reads TGTGCCAGCAGCCACAGGGCTGGAAACACCATATATTTT. The chain combines TRBV3-1 (or the pseudogene TRBV3-2) with TRBJ1-3, with TRBD1 as a possible D gene (5 bases). The CDR3 sequence is 13 residues long. Trimming removed 3 bases from V and 2 bases from J, with 5 bases in between. The germline V gene encodes CDR1 LGHDT and CDR2 YNNKEL (reference sequence).

The V gene is TRBV24-1, the J gene TRBJ1-1; 8 bases are shared with TRBD1. This CDR3 spans 17 amino acids. The junction had 6 bases not matched to a gene; V was cut back by 1 base and J by 0 bases. Germline CDR1 reads KGHDR; CDR2 reads SFDVKD. The CDR3 is CATSDFEDRVLNTEAFF. CDR3 coding DNA: TGTGCCACCAGTGATTTCGAGGACAGGGTGCTGAACACTGAAGCTTTCTTT.

The V gene is TRBV7-3, the J gene TRBJ2-7, with 7 bases lining up with TRBD2. This CDR3 region has 14 residues. Losses at the gene ends were 5 bases for V and 0 bases for J; bases not matched to a gene: 4. CDR1 is SGHTA and CDR2 is FQGTGA in the germline V gene. The CDR3 is CASSPGDYSYEQYF. CDR3 nucleotides: TGTGCCAGCAGCCCCGGGGACTACTCCTACGAGCAGTACTTC.

Comments on this clone: The sample carries other DNA sequences with the same CDR3. The chain has TRBV4-1 and TRBJ1-1; D is possibly TRBD1 (6 bases). Germline CDR1 is MGHRA and CDR2 is YSYEKL. The CDR3 runs 14 residues. V gave up 1 base and J gave up 5 bases, with 11 bases separating them. The CDR3 coding sequence is TGCGCCAGCAGCCAAGGTCCCAGGGGAACTGAAGCTTTCTTT. This encodes CASSQGPRGTEAFF.

This chain joins TRBV29-1 and TRBJ1-4; D might be TRBD1 (6 bases). The germline V gene has CDR1 SQVTM and CDR2 ANQGSEA. This CDR3 is 13 amino acids long. Trimming pared 7 bases from V and 3 bases from J, leaving 12 bases between. Here the CDR3 DNA reads TGCAGCGCACAGGGTGAGGCTAATGAAAAACTGTTTTTT. Translating it yields CSAQGEANEKLFF. The whole variable domain, remainder taken from reference TRBV29-1 and TRBJ1-4, is SAVISQKPSRDICQRGTSLTIQCQVDSQVTMMFWYRQQPGQSLTLIATANQGSEATYESGFVIDKFPISRPNLTFSTLTVSNMSPEDSSIYLCSAQGEANEKLFFGSGTQLSVL.

Here the CDR3 DNA reads TGTGCCAGCAGCTTATATCGTCGCCCAGTCTCTGGAAACACCATATATTTT. This translates into CASSLYRRPVSGNTIYF. The gene calls are TRBV7-9 and TRBJ1-3, with D uncertain. V shed 2 bases and J shed 0 bases, with 14 bases lying between them. Germline-derived CDR1 and CDR2 are SEHNR and FQNEAQ (reference sequence). The CDR3 length is 17 residues.

The rearrangement joins TRBV6-6 to TRBJ2-3; 10 nucleotides line up with TRBD1. In germline, CDR1 is MNHNY, CDR2 SVGAGI (reference sequence). The CDR3 runs 14 residues. V trimming: 4 bases; J trimming: 4 bases; junction bases outside the gene matches: 2. The CDR3 is CASSFGQGADTQYF. CDR3 nucleotide sequence: TGTGCCAGCAGTTTCGGACAGGGGGCAGATACGCAGTATTTT.

This clone was observed a few times. The chain combines TRBV3-1 (or the pseudogene TRBV3-2) with TRBJ2-6; 9 bases are shared with TRBD1. Germline V gene lookup returns CDR1 LGHDT and CDR2 YNNKEL (reference sequence). The CDR3 is 17 amino acids. V was clipped by 0 bases and J by 4 bases; unmatched bases: 4. CDR3 region: CASSQEQGASGANVLTF. CDR3 nucleotide sequence: TGTGCCAGCAGCCAAGAACAGGGGGCTTCGGGGGCCAACGTCCTGACTTTC.

To note about this clone: An end of the junction differs from the germline gene, which may be a read error. The chain links TRBV6-1 to TRBJ1-1; the D is unclear. The V gene's germline CDR1 is MNHNS and CDR2 SASEGT. The CDR3 runs 13 residues. CDR3: CASGERGNTEAFF. The CDR3 DNA reads TGTGCCAGCGGTGAGAGAGGGAACACTGAAGCTTTCTTT.

The V call is TRBV6-4, the J call TRBJ2-1, with TRBD2 identical over 10 bases. J was trimmed by 8 bases and V by 6 bases; bases with no gene match: 7. Germline values: CDR1 MRHNA, CDR2 SNTAGT. The CDR3 totals 14 residues. Here the CDR3 reads CASRTSGASHEQFF. The CDR3 coding sequence is TGTGCCAGCAGAACTAGCGGGGCCTCTCATGAGCAGTTCTTC.

CDR3 sequence reads: CASSLGWGQGENGNQPQHF. The CDR3 DNA is TGTGCCAGCAGCTTAGGTTGGGGGCAGGGGGAAAACGGCAATCAGCCCCAGCATTTT. This chain uses TRBV7-9 with TRBJ1-5, with 7 bases fitting TRBD1. The CDR3 is 19 residues long. Unmatched junction bases numbered 14, after V lost 1 base and J lost 2 bases. Per germline, CDR1 SEHNR and CDR2 FQNEAQ (reference sequence).

V is TRBV4-1 and J is TRBJ2-6; tentative D call: TRBD1 (5 bases). V lost 1 base and J 0 bases, leaving 10 bases between the germline ends. Germline V lookup: CDR1 MGHRA, CDR2 YSYEKL. CDR3 length: 17 amino acids. CDR3 sequence: CASSQGGRYSGANVLTF. The CDR3 nucleotides read TGCGCCAGCAGCCAAGGGGGCAGATACTCTGGGGCCAACGTCCTGACTTTC.

This sequence joins TRBV3-1 (or the pseudogene TRBV3-2) and TRBJ1-3; D is ambiguous. The CDR3 totals 16 residues. V was trimmed by 5 bases and J by 0 bases, leaving 14 bases between them. Per the germline V gene, CDR1 is LGHDT and CDR2 is YNNKEL (reference sequence). In DNA form, the CDR3 reads TGTGCCAGCAGCGGAGATACGGTGCTCTCTGGAAACACCATATATTTT. Amino acid sequence: CASSGDTVLSGNTIYF.